Below, 3 T cell receptor beta chains from the same sample are listed, as sequenced in a study of shared clonotypes between healthy human individuals. Produced via immunoSEQ multiplex PCR; TCRdb's table is partial and in-frame only. The sample yields 600,000 to 750,000 clones, roughly 70% seen once. The sample taken for sequencing was memory CD4+ T cells sorted from blood. Stated subset: CD45RA-negative fraction. The receptors shown here come from a woman between 25 and 40 years old in good health.

Only one count was recorded for this clone. The sample holds other DNA sequences that translate to the same CDR3. The chain is built from TRBV6-6 and TRBJ2-1; D ambiguous. V gave up 0 bases and J gave up 2 bases, with 5 bases separating them. This CDR3 has 14 residues. Germline V gene data show CDR1 as MNHNY and CDR2 as SVGAGI (reference sequence). CDR3 amino acids: CASSYSRAYNEQFF. The DNA for the CDR3 is TGTGCCAGCAGTTACTCCCGGGCCTACAATGAGCAGTTCTTC.

The rearrangement links TRBV27 to TRBJ2-1, with TRBD2 identical over 8 bases. Germline assignment: CDR1 MNHEY and CDR2 SMNVEV (reference sequence). The CDR3 spans 18 residues. Trimming took 3 bases from V and 1 from J; bases not matched to a gene: 11. CDR3 loop: CASSFGTSESGSYNEQFF. CDR3 in DNA: TGTGCCAGCAGTTTTGGGACTAGTGAATCTGGGTCCTACAATGAGCAGTTCTTC.

This clone was detected only a few times. The chain has TRBV29-1 and TRBJ2-5; 9 nucleotides align to TRBD1. V gave up 7 bases and J gave up 4 bases; unmatched junction bases: 4. The germline V gene encodes CDR1 SQVTM and CDR2 ANQGSEA. CDR3 length equals 12 residues. The CDR3 reads CSAETGGETQYF. The CDR3 DNA sequence: TGCAGCGCCGAGACAGGGGGAGAGACCCAGTACTTC. The entire variable domain, with the rest obtained from reference TRBV29-1 and TRBJ2-5, is as follows: SAVISQKPSRDICQRGTSLTIQCQVDSQVTMMFWYRQQPGQSLTLIATANQGSEATYESGFVIDKFPISRPNLTFSTLTVSNMSPEDSSIYLCSAETGGETQYFGPGTRLLVL.